These 18 T cell receptor beta chains share one sample of origin, sequenced in a study of T cells in Graves' hyperthyroidism and ophthalmopathy. Regions amplified from RNA transcripts were the TCR beta CDR3 regions. First-round RT-PCR with HTBI primers amplified the TCR CDR3 region. TCRdb fed the multiplex PCR reads into MiXCR, producing one record per CDR3 protein. The table has about 570,000 distinct CDR3 sequences, more than 45% seen once. Sequences were obtained from peripheral blood or thyroid tissue (not recorded which). Every receptor here comes from an adult woman with Graves' disease, either hyperthyroidism or ophthalmopathy (not recorded which).

This clonotype was counted many times. The gene calls are TRBV20-1 and TRBJ2-5, with D possibly being TRBD1 or TRBD2 (5 bases each). Looked up from germline, CDR1 is DFQATT and CDR2 is SNEGSKA (reference sequence). There are 15 residues in the CDR3. The ends were cut back, 6 bases at V and 2 bases at J, with 19 bases in the middle. DNA for the CDR3: TGCAGTGCCACTTCTCCGGGGCGACTTCAAGAGACCCAGTACTTC. It encodes CSATSPGRLQETQYF.

This clonotype was counted many times. The chain uses TRBV10-3 and TRBJ1-2; 7 bases match TRBD1. The CDR3 runs to 15 residues. The junction had 10 bases not matched to a gene; V was cut back by 5 bases and J by 4 bases. Germline loops: CDR1 ENHRY, CDR2 SYGVKD. The DNA of the CDR3 is TGTGCCATCAGTTCGACAGGGAGGGAGCCCTATGGCTACACCTTC. Protein sequence: CAISSTGREPYGYTF.

This clonotype was seen more than once but under ten times. The V and J genes are TRBV10-3 and TRBJ2-7; a possible D gene is TRBD2 (6 bases). Germline CDR1 ENHRY, CDR2 SYGVKD. V was shortened by 10 bases and J by 7 bases, with 23 bases between the two germline ends. The CDR3 is 14 residues long. The CDR3: CATNSVWDSSEQYF. As DNA, the CDR3 is TGTGCCACCAATAGCGTATGGGACTCTTCAGAGCAGTACTTC.

This clonotype was observed at least ten times. The rearrangement joins TRBV7-2 to TRBJ1-5; tentatively, D is TRBD1 (5 bases). CDR3 length: 14 amino acids. The V end lost 4 bases, the J end lost 4 bases, and 11 bases lay between the germline ends. Germline loops: CDR1 SGHTA, CDR2 FQGNSA. The CDR3: CASSYGPGNQPQHF. The CDR3 bases are TGTGCCAGCAGCTATGGGCCAGGGAATCAGCCCCAGCATTTT.

The rearrangement uses TRBV7-2 and TRBJ2-7; 7 nucleotides agree with TRBD1. This CDR3 comprises 14 residues. Trimming cost V 5 bases and J 3 bases; bases outside gene matches: 7. CDR1 is SGHTA and CDR2 is FQGNSA in the germline V gene. The CDR3 sequence: CASSRTGAGYEQYF. The CDR3 DNA sequence: TGTGCCAGCAGCCGAACAGGGGCGGGCTACGAGCAGTACTTC.

As for this clonotype: The conserved closing phenylalanine or tryptophan is absent in this CDR3, likely reflecting a read error. The DNA is left out, because the CDR3 cannot be placed on it with certainty; the CDR3 is given as TCRdb lists it. The CDR3 sequence is CASSLGAT. V and J are TRBV9 and TRBJ2-6. Germline CDR1 and CDR2: SGDLS and YYNGEE. Both ends counted, the CDR3 spans 8 residues.

This clonotype appeared many times. The chain has TRBV15 and TRBJ1-2, with a tentative D call TRBD1 (6 bases). Looked up from germline, CDR1 is LNHNV and CDR2 is YYDKDF (reference sequence). V was pared by 3 bases and J by 4 bases, with 9 bases between. There are 13 residues in the CDR3. The CDR3 loop reads CATSRTGIYGYTF. CDR3 coding DNA: TGTGCCACCAGCAGGACAGGCATCTATGGCTACACCTTC.

The V gene is TRBV7-2, the J gene TRBJ1-4; D is ambiguous. Trimming pared 4 bases from V and 0 bases from J, leaving 9 bases between. The germline V gene has CDR1 SGHTA and CDR2 FQGNSA. The CDR3 sequence is 15 residues long. For the CDR3, the DNA is TGTGCCAGCAGCTCTCGACGGCCAACTAATGAAAAACTGTTTTTT. Protein product: CASSSRRPTNEKLFF.

This clonotype was seen only once. This sequence joins TRBV7-9 and TRBJ1-2; TRBD1 is a possible D gene (5 bases). The CDR3 covers 12 residues. Germline V gives CDR1 SEHNR, CDR2 FQNEAQ (reference sequence). V lost 5 bases to trimming and J lost 3 bases, with 7 bases between them. The CDR3 here is CASSVRDYGYTF. DNA of the CDR3: TGTGCCAGCAGCGTCAGGGACTATGGCTACACCTTC. The full variable domain, rest sourced from reference TRBV7-9 and TRBJ1-2, is DTGVSQNPRHKITKRGQNVTFRCDPISEHNRLYWYRQTLGQGPEFLTYFQNEAQLEKSRLLSDRFSAERPKGSFSTLEIQRTEQGDSAMYLCASSVRDYGYTFGSGTRLTVV.

This clonotype occurred many times. This chain uses TRBV6-1 with TRBJ1-1; a weak D match, TRBD1 (6 bases). Per germline, CDR1 MNHNS and CDR2 SASEGT. Trimming cost V 6 bases and J 4 bases, with 15 bases left between them. This CDR3 is 14 amino acids long. The CDR3, as DNA: TGTGCCAGCAGCGCAACAGGGTTGGGCACTGAAGCTTTCTTT. Its protein is CASSATGLGTEAFF.

This clonotype has at least ten counts. The chain combines TRBV19 with TRBJ2-7, with D tentatively TRBD1 or TRBD2 (6 bases each). V was clipped by 3 bases and J by 3 bases, with 15 bases between them. CDR1 and CDR2 (germline): LNHDA, SQIVND (reference sequence). The CDR3 runs 15 residues. The CDR3 protein is CASSIRGGGGYEQYF. CDR3 in DNA: TGTGCCAGTAGTATTCGAGGCGGAGGGGGCTACGAGCAGTACTTC.

Details on this clonotype: Relative to the germline gene, one junction end is altered; a read error may explain this. The genes are TRBV5-1 and TRBJ1-6; possible D gene TRBD1, 6 bases. Germline CDR1 and CDR2: SGHRS and YFSETQ. The CDR3 covers 13 residues. CDR3 sequence (DNA): TGTGCCAGCAGGACAGACAGGCCCAAAGCCCTCCACTTT. This sequence encodes CASRTDRPKALHF.

On this clonotype itself: A single base separates this from a much larger clone, so it may be a read error. This sequence joins TRBV20-1 and TRBJ2-7; maybe TRBD1 (5 bases). V lost 0 bases to trimming and J lost 4 bases, with 16 bases between them. The CDR3 extends over 15 amino acids. The germline V gene has CDR1 DFQATT and CDR2 SNEGSKA (reference sequence). In DNA, the CDR3 is TGCAGTGCTAGAGATCCGGCAAGGGGAATATACGAGCAGTACTTC. This sequence encodes CSARDPARGIYEQYF.

This clonotype was seen at least ten times. The CDR3 protein is CASSLRRTAQETQYF. CDR3 sequence (DNA): TGTGCCAGCAGCCTAAGAAGGACAGCCCAAGAGACCCAGTACTTC. The chain is built from TRBV7-8 and TRBJ2-5; perhaps TRBD1 as D (6 bases). The CDR3 sequence is 15 residues long. The V end was cut by 5 bases, the J end by 1 base, with 14 bases between. The germline gives CDR1 SGHVS, CDR2 FQNEAQ.

This clonotype was seen many times. The V gene is TRBV9, the J gene TRBJ1-2, with D possibly matching TRBD1 (5 bases). This CDR3 comprises 14 residues. Trimming stripped 0 bases from V and 4 bases from J, with 10 bases between. CDR1 is SGDLS and CDR2 is YYNGEE in the germline V gene. CDR3 sequence: CASSVAVGGYGYTF. The CDR3 DNA reads TGTGCCAGCAGCGTAGCTGTCGGGGGCTATGGCTACACCTTC. Full variable domain (outside the CDR3, taken from reference TRBV9 and TRBJ1-2): DSGVTQTPKHLITATGQRVTLRCSPRSGDLSVYWYQQSLDQGLQFLIQYYNGEERAKGNILERFSAQQFPDLHSELNLSSLELGDSALYFCASSVAVGGYGYTFGSGTRLTVV.

To note about this clonotype: A much larger clone lies a single base off, so this may be a read error. The CDR3, as DNA: TGTGCCACCAGCTTACAGGTTAACTATGGCTACACCTTC. Translation: CATSLQVNYGYTF. The gene calls are TRBV24-1 and TRBJ1-2; tentative D call: TRBD1 (5 bases). This CDR3 comprises 13 residues. The V and J ends lost 7 bases and 1 base respectively, with 9 bases between them. The germline V gene has CDR1 KGHDR and CDR2 SFDVKD.

The chain joins TRBV29-1 to TRBJ2-5, with D perhaps given as TRBD1 or TRBD2 (5 bases each). Germline V gene data show CDR1 as SQVTM and CDR2 as ANQGSEA. The CDR3 contains 11 residues. DNA for the CDR3: TGCACCAAAAATGGGGGAGAGACCCAGTACTTC. Translation: CTKNGGETQYF.

There are many counts of this clonotype. The chain has TRBV6-5 and TRBJ1-2, with no clear D. The CDR3 runs to 15 residues. The germline gives CDR1 MNHEY, CDR2 SVGAGI. Trimming stripped 6 bases from V and 7 bases from J, with 21 bases between. This CDR3 is CASSSGVSKMGGYTF. The DNA of the CDR3 is TGTGCCAGCAGCTCTGGGGTCTCCAAGATGGGTGGCTACACCTTC.